A single sample gave rise to the 10 T cell receptor beta chains below, sequenced in a study of a mutant IDH1 vaccine in newly diagnosed glioma. The assay was immunoSEQ multiplex PCR, and TCRdb's table has in-frame clones only and misses some. The sample holds tens of thousands of clones, over 70% seen once. Documented time point: week 47, end of study. The study gave 300 ug of mutant IDH1 20-mer peptide per vaccine dose, with topical imiquimod. These receptors' antigens are unknown. This material consisted of PBMCs, taken from a glioma patient whose treatment included an IDH1 peptide vaccine. These receptors were taken from a man aged 50-60 years with glioma.

Here the CDR3 DNA reads TGTGCCTGGAGAGCGAAGGGGTTTAACTATGGCTACACCTTC. Its translation: CAWRAKGFNYGYTF. The chain has TRBV30 and TRBJ1-2, with TRBD1 as a possible D gene (5 bases). The V end was cut by 3 bases, the J end by 1 base, with 12 bases between. The length of the CDR3 is 14 residues. Per the germline V gene, CDR1 is GTSNPN and CDR2 is SVGIG (reference sequence).

The V gene is TRBV10-3, the J gene TRBJ1-1; D not resolved. The CDR3 extends over 13 amino acids. V lost 7 bases and J lost 1, with 10 bases in between. Germline V gene lookup returns CDR1 ENHRY and CDR2 SYGVKD. CDR3 region: CAIKDSGNTEAFF. The CDR3 DNA reads TGTGCCATCAAAGATTCTGGGAACACTGAAGCTTTCTTT.

The chain couples TRBV28 to TRBJ2-5; D is tentatively TRBD1 or TRBD2 (5 bases each). Deletions cut 6 bases from V and 2 bases from J, with 10 bases between. Germline CDR1 is MDHEN and CDR2 is SYDVKM. CDR3 length: 13 amino acids. The CDR3: CASRPGRQETQYF. The CDR3 DNA reads as TGTGCCAGCAGGCCGGGACGACAAGAGACCCAGTACTTC.

V is TRBV2 and J is TRBJ2-3; D unresolved. V lost 8 bases, J lost 3 bases, and 3 bases lay in between. Germline CDR1 SNHLY, CDR2 FYNNEI. This CDR3 spans 10 amino acids. The CDR3 region is CASQTDTQYF. CDR3 sequence (DNA): TGTGCCAGCCAGACAGATACGCAGTATTTT.

The rearrangement joins TRBV6-1 to TRBJ1-5; 7 nucleotides agree with TRBD1. Germline lookup yields CDR1 MNHNS and CDR2 SASEGT. The ends lost 7 bases at V and 4 bases at J; junction bases unmatched: 10. The CDR3 length is 15 residues. The chain's CDR3 is CASTFSPQGNQPQHF. The CDR3 DNA follows: TGTGCCAGCACCTTCTCGCCACAGGGGAATCAGCCCCAGCATTTT.

V gene TRBV5-4 combines with J gene TRBJ1-3, with 7 positions matching TRBD1. J was trimmed by 4 bases and V by 3 bases; bases with no gene match: 1. CDR1 and CDR2 (germline): SGHNT, YYREEE (reference sequence). CDR3 length equals 13 residues. CDR3 in amino acids: CASSWDRGNTIYF. CDR3 DNA: TGTGCCAGCAGCTGGGACAGAGGAAACACCATATATTTT. Based on the CDR3 plus reference TRBV5-4 and TRBJ1-3, the full variable domain is ETGVTQSPTHLIKTRGQQVTLRCSSQSGHNTVSWYQQALGQGPQFIFQYYREEENGRGNFPPRFSGLQFPNYSSELNVNALELDDSALYLCASSWDRGNTIYFGEGSWLTVV.

V and J are TRBV7-2 and TRBJ1-5; D remains unclear. Germline assignment: CDR1 SGHTA and CDR2 FQGNSA. The V end lost 1 base, the J end lost 4 bases, and 11 bases lay between the germline ends. The CDR3 sequence is 15 residues long. The CDR3 spells CASSLVGQYNQPQHF. The CDR3 DNA is TGTGCCAGCAGCTTAGTTGGGCAGTATAATCAGCCCCAGCATTTT.

This clone has a single count. The chain links TRBV5-1 to TRBJ1-1; no clear D gene. The germline CDR1 and CDR2 sequences are SGHRS and YFSETQ. V was shortened by 4 bases and J by 0 bases, with 16 bases between the two germline ends. This CDR3 spans 16 amino acids. The CDR3 spells CASSRRSHNMNTEAFF. For the CDR3, the DNA is TGCGCCAGCAGCCGTAGAAGTCACAACATGAACACTGAAGCTTTCTTT.

Written as DNA, the CDR3 is TGTGCCAGCAGCTTAGCCACAGGGGGTCGGACCCAGTACTTC. Encoded protein: CASSLATGGRTQYF. The chain combines TRBV7-9 with TRBJ2-5, with 8 bases lining up with TRBD1. V dropped 0 bases and J dropped 7; count of bases not matched to a gene: 4. The CDR3 covers 14 residues. Per the germline V gene, CDR1 is SEHNR and CDR2 is FQNEAQ (reference sequence). The full variable domain, in which reference TRBV7-9 and TRBJ2-5 provide the parts outside the CDR3, is DTGVSQNPRHKITKRGQNVTFRCDPISEHNRLYWYRQTLGQGPEFLTYFQNEAQLEKSRLLSDRFSAERPKGSFSTLEIQRTEQGDSAMYLCASSLATGGRTQYFGPGTRLLVL.

This sequence joins TRBV30 and TRBJ2-5; tentatively, D is TRBD2 (7 bases). The CDR3 loop spans 14 amino acids. Trimming cost V 5 bases and J 2 bases, with 15 bases left between them. Germline CDR1 is GTSNPN and CDR2 is SVGIG (reference sequence). CDR3 protein: CAWGGGGSQETQYF. As DNA, the CDR3 is TGTGCCTGGGGCGGGGGCGGGTCGCAAGAGACCCAGTACTTC. The full variable domain, its missing parts supplied by reference TRBV30 and TRBJ2-5, is SQTIHQWPATLVQPVGSPLSLECTVEGTSNPNLYWYRQAAGRGLQLLFYSVGIGQISSEVPQNLSASRPQDRQFILSSKKLLLSDSGFYLCAWGGGGSQETQYFGPGTRLLVL.